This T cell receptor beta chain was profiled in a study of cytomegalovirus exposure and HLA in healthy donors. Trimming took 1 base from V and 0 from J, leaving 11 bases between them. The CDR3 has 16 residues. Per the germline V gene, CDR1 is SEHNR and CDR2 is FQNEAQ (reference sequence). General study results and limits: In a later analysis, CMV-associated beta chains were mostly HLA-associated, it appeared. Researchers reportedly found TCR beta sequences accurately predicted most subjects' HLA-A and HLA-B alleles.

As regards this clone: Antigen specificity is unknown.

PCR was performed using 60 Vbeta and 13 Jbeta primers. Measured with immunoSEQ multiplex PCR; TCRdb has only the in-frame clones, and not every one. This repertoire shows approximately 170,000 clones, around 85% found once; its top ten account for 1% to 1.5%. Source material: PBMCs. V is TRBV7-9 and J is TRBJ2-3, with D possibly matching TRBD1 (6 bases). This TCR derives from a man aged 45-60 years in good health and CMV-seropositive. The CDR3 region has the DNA TGTGCCAGCAGCTTAGTAGGGGGAATTAGCACAGATACGCAGTATTTT. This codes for CASSLVGGISTDTQYF.